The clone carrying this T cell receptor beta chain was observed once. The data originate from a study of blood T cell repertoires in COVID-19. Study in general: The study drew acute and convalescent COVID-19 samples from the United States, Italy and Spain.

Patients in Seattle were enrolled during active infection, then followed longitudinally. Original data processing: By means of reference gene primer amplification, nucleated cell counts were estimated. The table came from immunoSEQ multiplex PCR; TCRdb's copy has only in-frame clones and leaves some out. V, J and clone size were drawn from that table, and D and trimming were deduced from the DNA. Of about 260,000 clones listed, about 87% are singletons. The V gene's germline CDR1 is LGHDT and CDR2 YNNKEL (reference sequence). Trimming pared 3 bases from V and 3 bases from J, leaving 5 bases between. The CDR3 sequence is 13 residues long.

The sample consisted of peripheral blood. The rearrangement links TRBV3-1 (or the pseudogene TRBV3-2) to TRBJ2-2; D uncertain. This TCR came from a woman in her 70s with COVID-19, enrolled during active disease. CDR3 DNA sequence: TGTGCCAGCAGCCAGGCTCACACCGGGGAGCTGTTTTTT. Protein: CASSQAHTGELFF.